This TCR beta chain originates from a study of cytomegalovirus exposure and HLA in healthy donors. This clone was recorded a few times. Amplification used 60 Vbeta primers and 13 Jbeta primers. Using immunoSEQ multiplex PCR, the repertoire was profiled, and TCRdb retains in-frame clones only, with some absent. This sample has 150,000 to 250,000 clones; 65% to 90% occur once, and the top ten carry about 2.5%. The germline V gene encodes CDR1 MGHDK and CDR2 SYGVNS. The CDR3 has 17 residues. The ends were cut back, 11 bases at V and 0 bases at J, with 23 bases in the middle. The gene calls are TRBV25-1 and TRBJ1-3; D call uncertain. The sequence derives from a woman between 45 and 65 years old in good health and CMV-seronegative. Sequences were obtained from PBMCs. The chain's CDR3 is CAPPRSRIPYSGNTIYF. DNA for the CDR3: TGTGCCCCCCCAAGGAGTAGGATCCCTTACTCTGGAAACACCATATATTTT.